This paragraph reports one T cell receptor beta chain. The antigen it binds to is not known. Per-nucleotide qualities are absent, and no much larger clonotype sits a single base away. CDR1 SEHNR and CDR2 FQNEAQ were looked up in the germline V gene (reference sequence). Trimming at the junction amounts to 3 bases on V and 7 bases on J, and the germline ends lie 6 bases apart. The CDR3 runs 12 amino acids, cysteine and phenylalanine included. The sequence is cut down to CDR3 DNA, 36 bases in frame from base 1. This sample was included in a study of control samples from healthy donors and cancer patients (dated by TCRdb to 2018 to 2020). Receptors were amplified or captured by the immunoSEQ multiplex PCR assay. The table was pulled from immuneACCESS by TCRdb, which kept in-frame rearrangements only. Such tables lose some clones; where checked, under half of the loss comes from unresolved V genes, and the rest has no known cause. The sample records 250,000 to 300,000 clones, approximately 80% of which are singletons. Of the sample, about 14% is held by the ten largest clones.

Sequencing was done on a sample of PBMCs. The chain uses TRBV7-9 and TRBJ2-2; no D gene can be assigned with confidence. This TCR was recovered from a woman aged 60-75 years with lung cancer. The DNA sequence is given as TGTGCCAGCAGCTTGTTTATCGGGGAGCTGTTTTTT. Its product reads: CASSLFIGELFF.